The T cell receptor (beta chain) under discussion was sequenced for a study of immune heterogeneity within non-small cell lung tumors. Regarding the study as a whole: Statistically, local T-cell clonality exhibited a moderate yet significant correlation with local tumor mutational burden (R about 0.3). Recurrence of identical dominant CDR3 beta clonotypes was observed across intrapatient tumor sites, concomitant with site-unique high-frequency clones.

With 1 base clipped from V and 7 bases from J, the junction kept 5 bases outside the gene matches. This CDR3 region has 15 residues. The germline V gene has CDR1 SGHVS and CDR2 FQNEAQ. This clonotype has only a few counts. Its antigen remains unknown. Genomic DNA extracted from bulk tumor tissue served as template. A total of approximately 600 ng was used per sample. In surgery, several biopsies were collected from each primary tumor at widely spaced sites. Patients had untreated, newly diagnosed non-small cell lung cancer and underwent curative surgery. TCR beta CDR3 was amplified by multiplex PCR using 32 V and 13 J primers. TCRdb used MiXCR to reprocess the multiplex PCR reads, holding one entry per CDR3 protein. Of over 10,000 distinct CDR3 sequences in the sample, approximately 20% were seen once.

The receptor was derived from a man aged 60 to 69 with non-small cell lung cancer. Sample: lung tumor tissue. This sequence joins TRBV7-8 and TRBJ2-1; 9 bases are a match to TRBD2. This CDR3 is CASSLGLAGRNEQFF. The CDR3 DNA sequence: TGTGCCAGCAGCTTAGGGCTAGCGGGGAGAAATGAGCAGTTCTTC.